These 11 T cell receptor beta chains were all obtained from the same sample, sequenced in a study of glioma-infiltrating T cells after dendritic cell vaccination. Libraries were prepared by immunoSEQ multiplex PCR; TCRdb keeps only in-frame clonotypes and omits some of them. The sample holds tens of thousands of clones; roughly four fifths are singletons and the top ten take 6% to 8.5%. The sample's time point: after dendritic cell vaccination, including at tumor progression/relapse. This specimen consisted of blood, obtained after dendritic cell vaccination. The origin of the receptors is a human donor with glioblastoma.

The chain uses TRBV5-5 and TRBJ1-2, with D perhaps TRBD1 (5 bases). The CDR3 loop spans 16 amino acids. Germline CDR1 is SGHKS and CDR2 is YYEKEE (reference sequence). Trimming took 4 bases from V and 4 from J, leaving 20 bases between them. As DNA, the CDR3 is TGTGCCAGCAGCCCGCCTGGAGGGGCGCAGAGCTATGGCTACACCTTC. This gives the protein CASSPPGGAQSYGYTF.

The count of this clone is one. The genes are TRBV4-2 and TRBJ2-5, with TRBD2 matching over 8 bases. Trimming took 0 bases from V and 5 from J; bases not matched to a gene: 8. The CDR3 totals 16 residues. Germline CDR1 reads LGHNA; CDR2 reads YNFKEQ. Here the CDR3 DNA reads TGTGCCAGCAGCCAAGATGTGCGGGGGGCTGAGGAGACCCAGTACTTC. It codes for CASSQDVRGAEETQYF.

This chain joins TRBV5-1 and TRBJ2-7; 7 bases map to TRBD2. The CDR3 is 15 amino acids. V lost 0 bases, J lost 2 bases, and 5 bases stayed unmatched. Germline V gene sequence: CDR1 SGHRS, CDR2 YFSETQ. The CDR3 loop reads CASSLAASGPYEQYF. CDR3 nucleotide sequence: TGCGCCAGCAGCTTGGCCGCTAGCGGACCCTACGAGCAGTACTTC.

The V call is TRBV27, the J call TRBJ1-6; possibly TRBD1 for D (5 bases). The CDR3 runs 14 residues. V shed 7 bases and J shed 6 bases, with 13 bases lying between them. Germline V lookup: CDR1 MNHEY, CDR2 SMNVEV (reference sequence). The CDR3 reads CASTSGLGNSPLHF. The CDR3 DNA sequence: TGTGCCAGCACTTCAGGGTTGGGTAATTCACCCCTCCACTTT.

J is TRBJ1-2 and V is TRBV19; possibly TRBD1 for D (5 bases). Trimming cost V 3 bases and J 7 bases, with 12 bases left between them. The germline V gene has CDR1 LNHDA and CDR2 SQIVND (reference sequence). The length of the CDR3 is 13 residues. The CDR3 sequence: CASSISGNAGYTF. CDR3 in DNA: TGTGCCAGTAGTATTTCAGGGAACGCTGGCTACACCTTC.

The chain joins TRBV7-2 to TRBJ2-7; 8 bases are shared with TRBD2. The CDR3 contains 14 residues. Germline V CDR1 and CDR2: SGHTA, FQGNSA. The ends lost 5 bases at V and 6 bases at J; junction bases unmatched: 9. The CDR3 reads CASSQTGGESEQYF. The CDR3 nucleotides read TGTGCCAGCAGCCAGACGGGAGGGGAATCCGAGCAGTACTTC.

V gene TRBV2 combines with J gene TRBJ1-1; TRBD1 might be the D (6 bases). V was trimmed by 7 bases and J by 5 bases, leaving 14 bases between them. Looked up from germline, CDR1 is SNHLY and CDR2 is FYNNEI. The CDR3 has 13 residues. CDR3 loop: CASTATGLTEAFF. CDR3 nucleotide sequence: TGTGCCAGCACTGCAACAGGGCTGACTGAAGCTTTCTTT.

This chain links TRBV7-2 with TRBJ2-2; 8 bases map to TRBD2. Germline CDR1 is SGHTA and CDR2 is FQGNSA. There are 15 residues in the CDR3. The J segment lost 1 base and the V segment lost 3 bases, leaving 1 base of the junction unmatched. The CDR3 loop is CASSLSGGNTGELFF. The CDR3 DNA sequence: TGTGCCAGCAGCTTGAGCGGGGGGAACACCGGGGAGCTGTTTTTT.

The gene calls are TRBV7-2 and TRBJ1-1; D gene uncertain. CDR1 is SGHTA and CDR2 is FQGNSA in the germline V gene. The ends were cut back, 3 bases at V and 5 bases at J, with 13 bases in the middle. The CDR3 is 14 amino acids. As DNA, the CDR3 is TGTGCCAGCAGCTTTAGTCCTACCCTAACTGAAGCTTTCTTT. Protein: CASSFSPTLTEAFF.

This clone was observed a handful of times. CDR3 amino acids: CASSPTGGSTEAFF. As DNA, the CDR3 is TGTGCCAGCAGCCCGACAGGGGGGTCCACTGAAGCTTTCTTT. The chain uses TRBV7-2 and TRBJ1-1, with 9 bases lining up with TRBD1. The junction had 5 bases not matched to a gene; V was cut back by 5 bases and J by 4 bases. The CDR3 contains 14 residues. CDR1 is SGHTA and CDR2 is FQGNSA in the germline V gene.

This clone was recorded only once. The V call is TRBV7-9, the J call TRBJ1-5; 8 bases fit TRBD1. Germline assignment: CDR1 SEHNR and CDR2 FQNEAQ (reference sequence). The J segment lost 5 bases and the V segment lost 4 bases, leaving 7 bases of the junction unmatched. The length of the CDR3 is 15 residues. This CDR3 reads CASSYDRGEDQPQHF. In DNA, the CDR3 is TGTGCCAGCAGCTACGACAGGGGTGAAGATCAGCCCCAGCATTTT.